This T cell receptor beta chain came from a study of blood T cells in healthy people across ages. The second PCR ran roughly 6 to 12 cycles with a sample-barcoded 5' primer and J-beta primers. Each CDR3 protein gets one entry after TCRdb re-called the 5' RACE reads with MiXCR. The sample holds approximately 1.5 million distinct CDR3 sequences, around 40% seen once. This clonotype was observed a few times. A much larger clone differs by one base, so this may be a read error. The CDR3 sequence is 15 residues long. The V gene end was trimmed by 6 bases and the J gene end by 7 bases; junction bases not matched to a gene: 12. The sample providers were healthy Caucasian people from Russia, aged about 6 to 95. Isolation recovered at least 7 million PBMCs from every sample.

The material sequenced was blood. The origin of this receptor is a woman between 18 and 30 years old in good health. The chain recombines TRBV12-3 or TRBV12-4 with TRBJ2-7; 10 bases agree with TRBD2. The chain's CDR3 is CASSFSGGAKDEQYF. The DNA for the CDR3 is TGTGCCAGCAGCTTCAGCGGGGGGGCCAAGGATGAGCAGTACTTC.